This T cell receptor beta chain was recovered during a study of CD8+CD57+ T cells in acquired aplastic anemia (dated by TCRdb to the late 2010s). Notes on the research overall: On average, sorted CD4+ and CD8+ cells yielded approximately 3 ug of extracted DNA, with a range of 0.2 to 27.4 ug. An average of roughly 10 million reads for CD4+ cells and under 13 million reads for CD8+ cells was obtained from healthy donor samples. What the study reported, not specific to this receptor: Patients and healthy controls showed no significant difference in CD8+ Simpson's diversity (P=0.060). Around 30 CD8+ CDR3 sequences were found in both patients and controls but appeared to be highly expressed in patients and within the immunodominant clones of the patients.

The study deep-sequenced TCR repertoires of sorted CD4+ and CD8+ blood T cells from severe aplastic anemia patients and healthy subjects. Ficoll-Paque density gradient centrifugation was used to isolate peripheral blood mononuclear cells. Before DNA extraction, CD4+ and CD8+ T cells were sorted with FACS or magnetic beads. Measured from the cysteine to the phenylalanine, the CDR3 is 16 residues long. Only the CDR3 DNA is retained, 48 bases long and in frame from the first base. V has 2 bases trimmed and J has 0 bases trimmed; junction bases matching no gene number 4. CDR1 and CDR2, per the germline V gene, are MDHEN and SYDVKM. Genomic DNA served as template for TCR beta VDJ combination and CDR3 sequence profiling. An Illumina HiSeq 2000 was used for TCR repertoire sequencing. Processing in the source paper ran as follows. Repertoires were assessed using TRBV/TRBJ rearrangement plots, CDR3 size and DJ length profiles, and Simpson's diversity index. The immunodominant clone was defined as the most abundant DNA sequence in deep sequencing data. CDR3 amino acid sequences were checked for sharing across subjects and were also compared against the VDJdb database and published repertoires. TCRdb itself trimmed the public reads at Q25 with fastp, ran MiXCR and retained productive beta chains. Identical CDR3 protein sequences are pooled into one entry, listed with their most common genes and DNA. The V and J calls shown here were made by TCRdb, not taken from the authors' results. Here the sample has 150,000 to 200,000 distinct CDR3 sequences; about three fifths occur a single time. The leading ten clones occupy 45% of the sample.

The table lists this clonotype with a few counts. This clone's antigen is unknown. No per-base quality is available; no much larger clone lies one base away. This chain is built from TRBV28 and TRBJ2-3; 8 of the junction bases match TRBD2. The sequenced sample was sorted CD4+, CD8+, or CD8+CD57+ T cells (not recorded which) from PBMCs. This sequence was found in a human donor in good health. The DNA reads TGTGCCAGCAGTTTAGGGTCTAGCGGGAGCACAGATACGCAGTATTTT. Its product reads: CASSLGSSGSTDTQYF.